This TCR beta chain was recovered during a study of shared clonotypes between healthy human individuals. General study results and limits: Generally, naive subsets (rather than memory subsets) showed larger estimated richness. Since donors were few, the genetic and exposure-history diversity represented was limited.

Turning to this clone: Its antigen is currently unknown. This specimen includes other DNA sequences encoding the same CDR3.

Sequencing was performed with immunoSEQ multiplex PCR; in TCRdb, only in-frame clones are kept and a portion is missing. The sample records some 1,100,000 clones, roughly 74% being singletons. The germline CDR1 and CDR2 sequences are MNHEY and SVGAGI. Deletions cut 6 bases from V and 2 bases from J, with 5 bases between. The length of the CDR3 is 11 residues. The sequencing input was memory CD4+ T cells from PBMCs. The subset is: CD45RA-negative fraction. V usage is TRBV6-5 and J usage is TRBJ2-7; the D is unclear. The receptor comes from a man younger than 35 in good health. Some clones in this sample may be carry-over from other donors' samples. In DNA, the CDR3 is TGTGCCAGCAGCAACACCTACGAGCAGTACTTC. The encoded protein is CASSNTYEQYF.